These 28 T cell receptor beta chains originate from one sample sequenced in a study of breast tumors, draining lymph nodes, adjacent tissues. TCRdb passed the multiplex PCR reads through MiXCR, listing each CDR3 protein once. The sample lists some 120,000 distinct CDR3 sequences, 15% to 20% occurring once. Samples came from axillary lymph nodes draining the breast cancer. The specimen sequenced was axillary lymph node tissue. These receptors were taken from a female donor with breast cancer. Some clones in this sample may be carry-over from other donors' samples.

This clonotype was counted at least ten times. This chain uses TRBV20-1 with TRBJ1-4; D gene uncertain. The germline V gene has CDR1 DFQATT and CDR2 SNEGSKA (reference sequence). Deletions cut 1 base from V and 8 bases from J, with 14 bases between. This CDR3 is built from 14 residues. The CDR3, as DNA: TGCAGTGCTAGAGGTGCAGGAGCCATAGAAAAACTGTTTTTT. Translation gives CSARGAGAIEKLFF.

Regarding this clonotype: A single base separates this from a much larger clone, so it may be a read error. The rearrangement joins TRBV28 to TRBJ1-2; 11 bases align to TRBD1. Germline-derived CDR1 and CDR2 are MDHEN and SYDVKM. The CDR3 sequence is 15 residues long. The CDR3 protein is CANSQRGQGVYGYTF. For the CDR3, the DNA is TGTGCCAACAGTCAGAGGGGACAGGGGGTCTATGGCTACACCTTC.

In its sample, this clonotype was seen many times. This chain links TRBV7-9 with TRBJ1-2, with 7 bases matching TRBD1. This CDR3 comprises 14 residues. CDR1 and CDR2 (germline): SEHNR, FQNEAQ (reference sequence). V lost 6 bases to trimming and J lost 4 bases; unmatched junction nucleotides: 8. The CDR3 spells CASSSSDRVYGYTF. The CDR3 nucleotides read TGTGCCAGCAGTTCAAGCGACAGGGTCTATGGCTACACCTTC. The variable domain in full, completed from reference TRBV7-9 and TRBJ1-2, reads DTGVSQNPRHKITKRGQNVTFRCDPISEHNRLYWYRQTLGQGPEFLTYFQNEAQLEKSRLLSDRFSAERPKGSFSTLEIQRTEQGDSAMYLCASSSSDRVYGYTFGSGTRLTVV.

On this clonotype: An end of the junction differs from the germline gene, which may be a read error. This sequence joins TRBV11-2 and TRBJ2-2; the match to TRBD2 covers 8 bases. Germline V CDR1 and CDR2: SGHAT, FQNNGV. The CDR3 extends over 13 amino acids. The CDR3 spells CASSWTSLGGLFF. The DNA of the CDR3 is TGTGCCAGCAGCTGGACTAGCCTCGGGGGGCTGTTTTTT.

This clonotype was seen repeatedly, ten times or more. The J gene is TRBJ1-5, the V gene TRBV19; D perhaps matches TRBD1 (5 bases). From germline, CDR1 is LNHDA and CDR2 SQIVND (reference sequence). V was cut by 6 bases and J by 3 bases, with 15 bases left in between. This CDR3 has 15 residues. CDR3 in DNA: TGTGCCAGTAGGATCCTGGGACGGGACAATCAGCCCCAGCATTTT. Translating it yields CASRILGRDNQPQHF.

This clonotype turned up a few times. The chain has TRBV3-1 and TRBJ1-3; D is ambiguous. V lost 1 base to trimming and J lost 0 bases, with 10 bases between them. The CDR3 length is 16 residues. Germline V gene lookup returns CDR1 LGHDT and CDR2 YNNKEL (reference sequence). The CDR3 is CASSQGAGYSGNTIYF. The CDR3 DNA sequence: TGTGCCAGCAGCCAAGGGGCAGGATACTCTGGAAACACCATATATTTT.

As to this clonotype: The CDR3 does not end in the conserved phenylalanine or tryptophan, so this is likely a read error. This chain links TRBV27 with TRBJ2-2; the D is unclear. V lost 3 bases and J lost 2, with 4 bases in between. Germline CDR1 reads MNHEY; CDR2 reads SMNVEV (reference sequence). This CDR3 has 13 residues. The CDR3 nucleotides read TGTGCCAGCAGTTTCAGTAACACCGGGGAGCTGTTTGTT. Translation gives CASSFSNTGELFV.

In its sample, this clonotype was seen many times. The rearrangement links TRBV6-6 to TRBJ2-7; D is tentatively TRBD1 or TRBD2 (5 bases each). V shed 5 bases and J shed 3 bases, with 14 bases lying between them. CDR3 size: 14 residues. Germline loops: CDR1 MNHNY, CDR2 SVGAGI (reference sequence). CDR3 nucleotide sequence: TGTGCCAGCAGTCCCCGGGGCAGTCTCTACGAGCAGTACTTC. This codes for CASSPRGSLYEQYF.

This clonotype was observed at least ten times. This chain joins TRBV20-1 and TRBJ1-2; D may be TRBD1 (5 bases). V lost 6 bases and J 0 bases, leaving 20 bases between the germline ends. From germline, CDR1 is DFQATT and CDR2 SNEGSKA (reference sequence). The CDR3 contains 16 residues. CDR3: CSATLVGTASNYGYTF. DNA for the CDR3: TGCAGTGCCACCCTCGTGGGGACTGCCTCTAACTATGGCTACACCTTC.

As concerns this clonotype: A much larger clone differs by one base, so this may be a read error. The chain recombines TRBV6-6 with TRBJ2-2; either TRBD1 or TRBD2 may fit D (5 bases each). Germline CDR1 and CDR2: MNHNY and SVGAGI (reference sequence). The CDR3 length is 12 residues. Here the CDR3 reads CASSVGAGELVF. CDR3 bases: TGTGCCAGCAGCGTAGGGGCTGGGGAGCTGGTTTTT.

Notes on this clonotype: A read error is possible here, since a much larger clone lies one base away. V gene TRBV11-2 combines with J gene TRBJ2-1; TRBD2 is a possible D gene (5 bases). Germline CDR1 and CDR2: SGHAT and FQNNGV. V lost 8 bases and J 0 bases, leaving 14 bases between the germline ends. The CDR3 consists of 15 residues. The CDR3 is CASAKAASSYNEQFF. The CDR3 nucleotides are TGTGCCAGCGCTAAAGCGGCTAGCTCCTACAATGAGCAGTTCTTC.

The table lists this clonotype with many counts. The V call is TRBV19, the J call TRBJ2-1, with a weak D call TRBD2 (6 bases). The germline V and J ends were trimmed by 3 bases and 10 bases, with 22 bases remaining between them. The CDR3 totals 16 residues. CDR1 and CDR2 (germline): LNHDA, SQIVND (reference sequence). CDR3 region: CASSIGGSGSGGEQFF. The CDR3 DNA is TGTGCCAGTAGTATTGGGGGAAGCGGGTCTGGGGGAGAGCAGTTCTTC. Looking up the rest from reference TRBV19 and TRBJ2-1 gives the full variable domain: DGGITQSPKYLFRKEGQNVTLSCEQNLNHDAMYWYRQDPGQGLRLIYYSQIVNDFQKGDIAEGYSVSREKKESFPLTVTSAQKNPTAFYLCASSIGGSGSGGEQFFGPGTRLTVL.

V usage is TRBV28 and J usage is TRBJ2-5, with D perhaps matching TRBD1 or TRBD2 (5 bases each). Trimming removed 6 bases from V and 2 bases from J, with 19 bases in between. The CDR3 is 16 amino acids. Germline V gene data show CDR1 as MDHEN and CDR2 as SYDVKM. The CDR3 sequence is CASRNNGTLVQETQYF. CDR3 DNA: TGTGCCAGCAGAAATAACGGGACGTTGGTTCAAGAGACCCAGTACTTC.

The chain combines TRBV6-1 with TRBJ2-5; 8 nucleotides agree with TRBD2. After removal of 2 bases from V and 2 bases from J, the junction contained 10 bases not matched to a gene. From germline, CDR1 is MNHNS and CDR2 SASEGT. The CDR3 runs 17 residues. CDR3 amino acids: CASSERAGGGKQETQYF. The CDR3 DNA follows: TGTGCCAGCAGTGAAAGGGCCGGGGGGGGGAAACAAGAGACCCAGTACTTC.

The chain carries TRBV10-3 and TRBJ1-1, with 10 positions matching TRBD1. This CDR3 has 14 residues. CDR1 is ENHRY, CDR2 SYGVKD, per germline. With V trimmed by 0 bases and J by 8 bases, 3 bases remained unmatched. For the CDR3, the DNA is TGTGCCATCAGTGAGTCTGGGGACAGGGGCGAAGCTTTCTTT. This encodes CAISESGDRGEAFF.

This clonotype has at least ten counts. This chain links TRBV27 with TRBJ1-6; perhaps TRBD1 as D (5 bases). This CDR3 is 16 amino acids long. V was shortened by 4 bases and J by 8 bases, with 18 bases between the two germline ends. Germline V gene lookup returns CDR1 MNHEY and CDR2 SMNVEV (reference sequence). The CDR3 loop is CASSSYRGAGHSPLHF. The CDR3 nucleotides are TGTGCCAGCAGTTCATACCGGGGCGCGGGTCATTCACCCCTCCACTTT.

This clonotype has ten or more counts. The gene calls are TRBV18 and TRBJ2-5; possibly TRBD1 for D (6 bases). Trimming pared 0 bases from V and 5 bases from J, leaving 10 bases between. The CDR3 runs 14 residues. Germline V gene lookup returns CDR1 KGHSH and CDR2 LQKENI. CDR3 region: CASSPPWQGETQYF. In nucleotides, the CDR3 is TGTGCCAGCTCACCACCCTGGCAGGGGGAGACCCAGTACTTC.

The chain uses TRBV20-1 and TRBJ2-6; D not resolved. Germline V gene data show CDR1 as DFQATT and CDR2 as SNEGSKA (reference sequence). V was trimmed by 7 bases and J by 0 bases, leaving 10 bases between them. The CDR3 has 14 residues. The CDR3 sequence is CSVYSSSGANVLTF. CDR3 bases: TGCAGTGTTTATTCGAGCTCTGGGGCCAACGTCCTGACTTTC.

This clonotype has ten or more counts. J is TRBJ2-5 and V is TRBV5-1, with 13 bases matching TRBD2. CDR3 length: 14 amino acids. V shed 2 bases, J shed 5 bases, and the junction held 0 bases outside the gene matches. The germline V gene has CDR1 SGHRS and CDR2 YFSETQ. In DNA form, the CDR3 reads TGCGCCAGCAGCTTACTAGCGGGGGGGGAGACCCAGTACTTC. Translating it yields CASSLLAGGETQYF.

This clonotype appeared many times. The V call is TRBV20-1, the J call TRBJ1-2; 7 nucleotides match TRBD1. CDR3 length equals 15 residues. Germline V CDR1 and CDR2: DFQATT, SNEGSKA (reference sequence). After removal of 0 bases from V and 3 bases from J, the junction contained 7 bases not matched to a gene. CDR3 coding DNA: TGCAGTGCTAGAGATATGAACAGGGGACACTATGGCTACACCTTC. It encodes CSARDMNRGHYGYTF.

This clonotype was observed many times. CDR3 region: CASSPTGAYEQYF. DNA of the CDR3: TGCGCCAGCAGCCCGACTGGGGCCTACGAGCAGTACTTC. The J gene is TRBJ2-7, the V gene TRBV4-1; D remains ambiguous. Germline CDR1 and CDR2: MGHRA and YSYEKL. V was trimmed by 4 bases and J by 2 bases, leaving 9 bases between them. The CDR3 spans 13 residues.

This clonotype was counted at least ten times. This rearrangement joins TRBV5-8 to TRBJ2-5; unclear D gene. CDR1 SGHTS and CDR2 YDEGEE come from the germline V gene. Trimming took off 4 bases at V and 4 bases at J, with 17 bases between the two ends. CDR3 length equals 15 residues. The CDR3 DNA reads as TGTGCCAGCAGCCTCGAGACACTTAGGGTAGAGACCCAGTACTTC. This encodes CASSLETLRVETQYF.

This chain connects TRBV12-3 or TRBV12-4 to TRBJ2-3, with TRBD2 matching over 7 bases. V lost 4 bases, J lost 3 bases, and 10 bases stayed unmatched. This CDR3 has 16 amino acids. For the CDR3, the DNA is TGTGCCAGCAGTTCCTATGCGGGAGAGGGAACAGATACGCAGTATTTT. Its translation is CASSSYAGEGTDTQYF.

In its sample, this clonotype was seen a few times. A much larger clonotype is one base distant, so this may be a read error. This chain uses TRBV7-8 with TRBJ2-7, with 13 bases fitting TRBD2. Germline V gene lookup returns CDR1 SGHVS and CDR2 FQNEAQ. V trimming: 3 bases; J trimming: 2 bases; junction bases outside the gene matches: 7. This CDR3 has 17 residues. The CDR3 loop reads CASSLHPGTSGAYEQYF. As DNA, the CDR3 is TGTGCCAGCAGCTTGCACCCCGGGACTAGCGGGGCCTACGAGCAGTACTTC.

The table lists this clonotype with many counts. This chain joins TRBV20-1 and TRBJ2-3; D not certain. V lost 2 bases and J lost 2, with 14 bases in between. CDR1 and CDR2 from the germline V gene are DFQATT and SNEGSKA (reference sequence). The CDR3 extends over 15 amino acids. The CDR3 loop is CSARPPGSHTDTQYF. In DNA form, the CDR3 reads TGCAGTGCTAGACCGCCAGGATCGCACACAGATACGCAGTATTTT.

At least ten counts were recorded for this clonotype. The chain links TRBV20-1 to TRBJ2-1; 12 bases map to TRBD2. Germline V gene sequence: CDR1 DFQATT, CDR2 SNEGSKA (reference sequence). J was trimmed by 10 bases and V by 3 bases; bases with no gene match: 10. CDR3 length equals 15 residues. CDR3 loop: CSARGASGRAREQFF. DNA for the CDR3: TGCAGTGCTAGGGGGGCTAGCGGGAGGGCCAGGGAGCAGTTCTTC.

Worth noting for this clonotype: This may stem from a read error, because a much larger clone lies one nucleotide away. V usage is TRBV27 and J usage is TRBJ2-7, with 7 bases fitting TRBD2. V lost 0 bases, J lost 3 bases, and 8 bases stayed unmatched. Germline V CDR1 and CDR2: MNHEY, SMNVEV (reference sequence). This CDR3 is 16 amino acids long. The CDR3 coding sequence is TGTGCCAGCAGTTTATCGATTGGGGCTAGCGGCTACGAGCAGTACTTC. It encodes CASSLSIGASGYEQYF.

The rearrangement joins TRBV20-1 to TRBJ2-4; D gene ambiguous. The CDR3 runs to 14 residues. Germline CDR1 and CDR2: DFQATT and SNEGSKA (reference sequence). V lost 2 bases and J 7 bases, leaving 15 bases between the germline ends. The CDR3 here is CSARWSAIWNIQYF. The CDR3 region has the DNA TGCAGTGCTAGATGGAGTGCTATCTGGAACATTCAGTACTTC.